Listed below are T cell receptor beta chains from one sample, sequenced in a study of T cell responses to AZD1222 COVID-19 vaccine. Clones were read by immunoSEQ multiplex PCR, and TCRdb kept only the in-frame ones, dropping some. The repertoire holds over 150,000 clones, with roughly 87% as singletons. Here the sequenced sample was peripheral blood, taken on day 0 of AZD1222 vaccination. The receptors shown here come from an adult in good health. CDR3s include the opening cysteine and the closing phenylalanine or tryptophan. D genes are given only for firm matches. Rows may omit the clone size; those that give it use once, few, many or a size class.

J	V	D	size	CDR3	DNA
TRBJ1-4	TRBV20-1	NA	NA	CSAIEDSLNEKLFF	TGCAGTGCTATTGAGGACAGCCTTAATGAAAAACTGTTTTTT
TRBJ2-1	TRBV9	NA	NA	CASSAQVQAYNEQFF	TGTGCCAGCAGCGCCCAAGTACAGGCCTACAATGAGCAGTTCTTC
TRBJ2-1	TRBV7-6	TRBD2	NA	CASSSLSGNEQFF	TGTGCCAGCAGCTCACTTAGCGGGAATGAGCAGTTCTTC
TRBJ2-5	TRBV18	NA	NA	CASSPPAAQETQYF	TGTGCCAGCTCACCACCGGCGGCACAAGAGACCCAGTACTTC
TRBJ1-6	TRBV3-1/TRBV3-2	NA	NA	CASSQGGTQNSPLHF	TGTGCCAGCAGCCAAGGCGGGACCCAAAATTCACCCCTCCACTTT
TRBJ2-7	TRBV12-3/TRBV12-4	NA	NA	CASSLVREQYF	TGTGCCAGCAGTTTAGTACGTGAGCAGTACTTC
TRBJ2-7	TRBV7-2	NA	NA	CASSPSGPTYEQYF	TGTGCCAGCAGCCCAAGCGGGCCTACCTACGAGCAGTACTTC
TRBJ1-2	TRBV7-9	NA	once	CASSLSSTVMGYTF	TGTGCCAGCAGCTTAAGCTCCACAGTGATGGGCTACACCTTC
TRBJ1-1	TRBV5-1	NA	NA	CASSFMRENTEAFF	TGCGCCAGCAGCTTCATGAGGGAGAACACTGAAGCTTTCTTT
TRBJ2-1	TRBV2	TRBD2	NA	CASGRGTSGINEQFF	TGTGCCAGCGGACGCGGGACTAGCGGGATCAATGAGCAGTTCTTC
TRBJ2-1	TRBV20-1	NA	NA	CSASLGVSYNEQFF	TGCAGTGCTAGTCTTGGCGTTTCCTACAATGAGCAGTTCTTC
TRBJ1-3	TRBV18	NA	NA	CASSPGDSGNTIYF	TGTGCCAGCTCACCGGGGGACTCTGGAAACACCATATATTTT
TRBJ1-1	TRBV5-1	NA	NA	CASSLGSQGTEAFF	TGCGCCAGCAGCTTGGGGTCTCAGGGCACTGAAGCTTTCTTT
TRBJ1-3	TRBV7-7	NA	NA	CASSLGTAPGNTIYF	TGTGCCAGCAGCTTAGGGACAGCACCTGGAAACACCATATATTTT
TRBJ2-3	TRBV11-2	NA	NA	CASSLTPRAGAEDTQYF	TGTGCCAGCAGCCTAACGCCTAGGGCAGGGGCGGAAGATACGCAGTATTTT
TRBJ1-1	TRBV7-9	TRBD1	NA	CASTLTGVGEAFF	TGTGCCAGCACGCTTACAGGGGTTGGTGAAGCTTTCTTT
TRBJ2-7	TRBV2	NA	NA	CASSDRTRTYEQYF	TGTGCCAGCAGTGACCGGACGAGGACCTACGAGCAGTACTTC
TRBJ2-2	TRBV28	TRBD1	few	CASSPPGTGGEGELFF	TGTGCCAGCAGTCCCCCCGGGACAGGGGGCGAGGGGGAGCTGTTTTTT
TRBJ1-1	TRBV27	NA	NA	CASSSAYSGDSTEAFF	TGTGCCAGCAGCTCTGCCTATTCAGGGGATTCCACTGAAGCTTTCTTT
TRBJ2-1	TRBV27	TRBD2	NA	CATSLAGGRNEQFF	TGTGCTACCAGCCTAGCGGGGGGTCGGAATGAGCAGTTCTTC
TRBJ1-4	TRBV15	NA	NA	CATSRVGIDEKLFF	TGTGCCACCAGCAGAGTGGGCATTGATGAAAAACTGTTTTTT
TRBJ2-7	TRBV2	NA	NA	CASSRVQRSYEQYF	TGTGCCAGCTCTCGGGTGCAGCGCTCCTACGAGCAGTACTTC
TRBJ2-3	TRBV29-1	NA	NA	CSVADRRTDTQYF	TGCAGCGTGGCAGACAGGCGCACAGATACGCAGTATTTT
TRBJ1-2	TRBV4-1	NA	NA	CASSQVGDRNYGYTF	TGCGCCAGCAGCCAAGTTGGAGACCGCAACTATGGCTACACCTTC
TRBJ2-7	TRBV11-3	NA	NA	CASSLAPGSHYEQYF	TGTGCCAGCAGCTTAGCTCCGGGCAGCCACTACGAGCAGTACTTC
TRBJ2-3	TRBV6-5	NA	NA	CASSYSRTSTDTQYF	TGTGCCAGCAGTTACTCCAGGACTAGCACAGATACGCAGTATTTT
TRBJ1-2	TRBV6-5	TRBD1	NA	CASSLDRARGYTF	TGTGCCAGCAGTCTGGACAGGGCTAGAGGCTACACCTTC
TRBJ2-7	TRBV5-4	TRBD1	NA	CASSLNRGPGEQYF	TGTGCCAGCAGCTTAAACAGGGGGCCGGGGGAGCAGTACTTC
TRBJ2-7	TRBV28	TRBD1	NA	CASSFQDRAGVYEQYF	TGTGCCAGCAGCTTCCAAGACAGGGCTGGGGTCTACGAGCAGTACTTC
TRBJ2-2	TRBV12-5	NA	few	CASGSQNTGELFF	TGTGCTAGTGGTTCGCAAAACACCGGGGAGCTGTTTTTT
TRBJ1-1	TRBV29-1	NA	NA	CSVEGQKTEAFF	TGCAGCGTTGAAGGACAGAAAACTGAAGCTTTCTTT
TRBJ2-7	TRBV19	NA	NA	CASSIYIDREQYF	TGTGCCAGTAGTATCTACATAGACAGGGAGCAGTACTTC
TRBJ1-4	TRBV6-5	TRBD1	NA	CASDRGIGEKLFF	TGTGCCAGCGACAGGGGGATTGGTGAAAAACTGTTTTTT
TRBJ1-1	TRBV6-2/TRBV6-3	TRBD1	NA	CASSYLGQGLEAFF	TGTGCCAGCAGTTACTTGGGACAGGGACTAGAAGCTTTCTTT
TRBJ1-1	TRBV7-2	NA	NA	CASSLQENTEAFF	TGTGCCAGCAGCTTACAGGAAAACACTGAAGCTTTCTTT
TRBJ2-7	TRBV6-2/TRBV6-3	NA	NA	CASSYKRVVRYEQYF	TGTGCCAGCAGTTACAAGCGGGTAGTGAGGTACGAGCAGTACTTC
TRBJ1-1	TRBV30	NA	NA	CASSKLTEAFF	TGTGCCTCAAGCAAGTTGACTGAAGCTTTCTTT